The source of this TCR beta chain is a study of blood T cells in healthy people across ages. Study-level points and caveats: For the donors, CMV status was unknown and possibly confounded expanded clonotype changes.

Trimming left V 4 bases short and J 0 bases short, with 13 bases between. Germline V lookup: CDR1 MNHEY, CDR2 SVGAGI. This CDR3 region has 16 residues. A sample-barcoded 5' primer and a J-beta primer mix were used in a second PCR of roughly 7 to 12 cycles. Sequencing of every sample gave 2.5 million or more CDR3-containing paired-end reads. Each CDR3 protein is one row after TCRdb ran MiXCR on the 5' RACE reads. This sample has hundreds of thousands of distinct CDR3 sequences; about 52% occur once, and the top ten carry roughly 34%. Healthy Caucasian individuals from Russia aged about 6 to 95 were enrolled as donors. Isolated per sample were at least 6.5 million PBMCs. This clonotype occurred a few times. Its antigen is still unknown.

The receptor's source is a woman aged 55 to 70 in good health. The chain carries TRBV6-5 and TRBJ2-1; D gene uncertain. The specimen was blood. CDR3 nucleotides: TGTGCCAGCAGTTCGCCTTTTTCTAGCTCCTACAATGAGCAGTTCTTC. As protein: CASSSPFSSSYNEQFF.